This T cell receptor beta chain was identified in a study of neurological immune-mediated disorders. Study observations and caveats: Across subjects, expanded clones had no CDR3 amino acid sequences in common, pointing to private repertoires in all groups.

The team produced cDNA through 5'RACE using 10-nucleotide random UMIs. Every sequencing run generated over 180 million TCR-beta sequences from 15-18 subjects. TCRdb fed the 5' RACE reads into MiXCR, producing one record per CDR3 protein. The sample carries more than 35,000 distinct CDR3 sequences, roughly 6.3% recorded once. This clonotype appeared many times. Its target is not known. For sorted libraries, the input was 1 million CD4+ or CD8+ T cells. Trimming removed 5 bases from V and 6 bases from J; junction bases left unmatched: 6. This CDR3 is built from 13 residues. The chain joins TRBV12-3 or TRBV12-4 to TRBJ1-2, with 7 bases fitting TRBD1. The material sequenced was CD4+ T cells from blood. This TCR derives from a middle-aged woman in good health. CDR3 nucleotides: TGTGCCAGCAGTCGGATCCAGGGGGATGGCTACACCTTC. Protein product: CASSRIQGDGYTF.